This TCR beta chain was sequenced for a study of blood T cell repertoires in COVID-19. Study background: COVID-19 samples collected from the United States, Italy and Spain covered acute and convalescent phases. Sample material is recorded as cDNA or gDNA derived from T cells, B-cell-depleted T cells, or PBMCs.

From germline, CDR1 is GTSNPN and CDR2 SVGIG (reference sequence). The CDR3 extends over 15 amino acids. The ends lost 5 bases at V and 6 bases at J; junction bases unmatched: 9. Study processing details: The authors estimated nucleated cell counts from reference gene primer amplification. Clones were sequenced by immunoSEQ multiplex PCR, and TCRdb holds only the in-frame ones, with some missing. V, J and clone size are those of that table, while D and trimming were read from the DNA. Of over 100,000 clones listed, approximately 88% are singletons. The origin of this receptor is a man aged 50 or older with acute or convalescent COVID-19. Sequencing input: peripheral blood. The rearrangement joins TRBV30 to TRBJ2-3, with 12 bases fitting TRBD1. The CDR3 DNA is TGTGCCTGGGGCCCCGGGACAGGGGGCGGGGATACGCAGTATTTT. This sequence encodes CAWGPGTGGGDTQYF.